Listed here are 15 T cell receptor beta chains from one sample, sequenced in a study of cytomegalovirus exposure and HLA in healthy donors. 60 Vbeta and 13 Jbeta primers were used in PCR. Sequenced by immunoSEQ multiplex PCR; TCRdb stores in-frame clones only, minus some. This specimen shows 87,000 or so clones; the ten leading clones hold 15% to 19%. Sequenced sample: PBMCs. The receptors were gathered from a man over 45 in good health and CMV-seropositive.

V usage is TRBV7-6 and J usage is TRBJ1-1, with TRBD1 matching 8 bases. The CDR3 contains 14 residues. Trimming cost V 4 bases and J 4 bases; bases outside gene matches: 5. Looked up from germline, CDR1 is SGHVS and CDR2 is FNYEAQ. This chain's CDR3 is CASSSQGASTEAFF. The CDR3 nucleotides are TGTGCCAGCAGCTCCCAGGGGGCCTCCACTGAAGCTTTCTTT.

A word on this clone: This sample includes further DNA sequences coding for the same CDR3. The J gene is TRBJ1-1, the V gene TRBV19, with D perhaps TRBD1 (5 bases). The CDR3 is made up of 13 amino acids. Germline V gives CDR1 LNHDA, CDR2 SQIVND (reference sequence). Trimming left V 6 bases short and J 1 base short, with 9 bases between. CDR3 DNA: TGTGCCAGTAGCATCAGGGAGAACACTGAAGCTTTCTTT. Its protein product is CASSIRENTEAFF.

This CDR3 reads CASSLERPGDGYTF. The CDR3 region has the DNA TGTGCCAGCAGCTTGGAACGGCCAGGGGATGGCTACACCTTC. The gene calls are TRBV5-4 and TRBJ1-2, with D possibly matching TRBD1 (6 bases). CDR3 length: 14 amino acids. CDR1 is SGHNT and CDR2 is YYREEE in the germline V gene (reference sequence). Trimming shortened V by 0 bases and J by 6 bases, and 12 bases separated the two germline ends. Filled out from reference TRBV5-4 and TRBJ1-2, the complete variable domain reads ETGVTQSPTHLIKTRGQQVTLRCSSQSGHNTVSWYQQALGQGPQFIFQYYREEENGRGNFPPRFSGLQFPNYSSELNVNALELDDSALYLCASSLERPGDGYTFGSGTRLTVV.

The chain employs TRBV5-4 and TRBJ2-4; weak D call: TRBD1 (7 bases). The CDR3 covers 16 residues. Trimming shortened V by 2 bases and J by 0 bases, and 12 bases separated the two germline ends. Germline CDR1 and CDR2: SGHNT and YYREEE (reference sequence). CDR3 DNA sequence: TGTGCCAGCAGCTTCCCAGGGGGGCTAGCCAAAAACATTCAGTACTTC. Amino acids: CASSFPGGLAKNIQYF.

V and J are TRBV4-3 and TRBJ2-1, with 10 nucleotides matching TRBD2. The germline CDR1 and CDR2 sequences are LGHNA and YSLEER. After removal of 0 bases from V and 6 bases from J, the junction contained 8 bases not matched to a gene. The CDR3 loop spans 17 amino acids. CDR3 in DNA: TGCGCCAGCAGCCAAGAATACGGACTAGCGGTACTCAATGAGCAGTTCTTC. Protein product: CASSQEYGLAVLNEQFF.

The chain combines TRBV2 with TRBJ2-1; tentatively, D is TRBD1 (6 bases). This CDR3 has 15 residues. The germline gives CDR1 SNHLY, CDR2 FYNNEI. The V end was cut by 6 bases, the J end by 4 bases, with 16 bases between. The CDR3 nucleotides read TGTGCCAGCAGCAGAGACAGGTTGGTGTACAATGAGCAGTTCTTC. This sequence encodes CASSRDRLVYNEQFF.

V is TRBV5-4 and J is TRBJ1-1; D is uncertain. With 2 bases removed from V and 2 bases from J, the gap between germline ends came to 7 bases. Germline CDR1 and CDR2: SGHNT and YYREEE (reference sequence). CDR3 length: 13 residues. CDR3 in DNA: TGTGCCAGCAGCTTAACAGCCAACACTGAAGCTTTCTTT. Its protein product is CASSLTANTEAFF.

This chain connects TRBV30 to TRBJ2-3; D might be TRBD2 (6 bases). Trimming removed 2 bases from V and 3 bases from J, with 12 bases in between. The CDR3 has 14 amino acids. Per germline, CDR1 GTSNPN and CDR2 SVGIG (reference sequence). The CDR3 reads CAWSPAGPTDTQYF. Here the CDR3 DNA reads TGTGCCTGGAGTCCTGCGGGACCTACAGATACGCAGTATTTT.

This chain joins TRBV5-1 and TRBJ2-7; 10 nucleotides match TRBD1. Germline V gene data show CDR1 as SGHRS and CDR2 as YFSETQ. Trimming cost V 4 bases and J 6 bases; bases outside gene matches: 1. CDR3 size: 12 residues. CDR3 in amino acids: CASSRTGGEQYV. The CDR3, as DNA: TGCGCCAGCAGCCGGACAGGGGGCGAGCAGTACGTC.

The chain uses TRBV18 and TRBJ2-5; 9 positions agree with TRBD1. The CDR3 has 16 residues. Germline values: CDR1 KGHSH, CDR2 LQKENI. V shed 3 bases and J 4 bases; nucleotides not matched to a gene: 9. The CDR3 sequence: CASSPTGQGIGETQYF. The CDR3 DNA follows: TGTGCCAGCTCACCCACTGGACAGGGGATAGGAGAGACCCAGTACTTC.

This sequence joins TRBV4-2 and TRBJ2-2, with TRBD1 identical over 9 bases. Looked up from germline, CDR1 is LGHNA and CDR2 is YNFKEQ. The ends lost 4 bases at V and 6 bases at J; junction bases unmatched: 0. The CDR3 is made up of 13 amino acids. CDR3 region: CASSRQGAGELFF. For the CDR3, the DNA is TGTGCCAGCAGCCGACAGGGGGCCGGGGAGCTGTTTTTT.

This chain links TRBV10-3 with TRBJ2-1, with D tentatively TRBD2 (5 bases). CDR1 and CDR2 from the germline V gene are ENHRY and SYGVKD. The CDR3 loop spans 12 amino acids. The ends were cut back, 10 bases at V and 12 bases at J, with 19 bases in the middle. This CDR3 is CATETTGWGQFF. CDR3 sequence (DNA): TGTGCCACTGAGACTACCGGGTGGGGGCAGTTCTTC.

This CDR3 reads CASSLRAGVGNEQYF. The DNA for the CDR3 is TGTGCCAGTAGTTTACGAGCGGGAGTGGGAAACGAGCAGTACTTC. The V and J genes are TRBV19 and TRBJ2-7; 8 bases align to TRBD2. This CDR3 is 15 amino acids long. Unmatched junction bases numbered 11, after V lost 5 bases and J lost 5 bases. Germline values: CDR1 LNHDA, CDR2 SQIVND (reference sequence).

The rearrangement joins TRBV2 to TRBJ2-3; 7 bases agree with TRBD2. This CDR3 is 15 amino acids long. Germline V gene data show CDR1 as SNHLY and CDR2 as FYNNEI. V shed 4 bases, J shed 3 bases, and the junction held 7 bases outside the gene matches. CDR3 in DNA: TGTGCCAGCAGTGCCAGGGAGGGCCGGACAGATACGCAGTATTTT. Translated, it gives CASSAREGRTDTQYF.

The chain employs TRBV10-3 and TRBJ2-3, with a possible D match to TRBD2 (5 bases). This CDR3 is built from 13 residues. Germline V gene sequence: CDR1 ENHRY, CDR2 SYGVKD. V was cut by 7 bases and J by 2 bases, with 10 bases left in between. CDR3 bases: TGTGCCATCACTGGGAGTGTCACAGATACGCAGTATTTT. Amino acid sequence: CAITGSVTDTQYF.